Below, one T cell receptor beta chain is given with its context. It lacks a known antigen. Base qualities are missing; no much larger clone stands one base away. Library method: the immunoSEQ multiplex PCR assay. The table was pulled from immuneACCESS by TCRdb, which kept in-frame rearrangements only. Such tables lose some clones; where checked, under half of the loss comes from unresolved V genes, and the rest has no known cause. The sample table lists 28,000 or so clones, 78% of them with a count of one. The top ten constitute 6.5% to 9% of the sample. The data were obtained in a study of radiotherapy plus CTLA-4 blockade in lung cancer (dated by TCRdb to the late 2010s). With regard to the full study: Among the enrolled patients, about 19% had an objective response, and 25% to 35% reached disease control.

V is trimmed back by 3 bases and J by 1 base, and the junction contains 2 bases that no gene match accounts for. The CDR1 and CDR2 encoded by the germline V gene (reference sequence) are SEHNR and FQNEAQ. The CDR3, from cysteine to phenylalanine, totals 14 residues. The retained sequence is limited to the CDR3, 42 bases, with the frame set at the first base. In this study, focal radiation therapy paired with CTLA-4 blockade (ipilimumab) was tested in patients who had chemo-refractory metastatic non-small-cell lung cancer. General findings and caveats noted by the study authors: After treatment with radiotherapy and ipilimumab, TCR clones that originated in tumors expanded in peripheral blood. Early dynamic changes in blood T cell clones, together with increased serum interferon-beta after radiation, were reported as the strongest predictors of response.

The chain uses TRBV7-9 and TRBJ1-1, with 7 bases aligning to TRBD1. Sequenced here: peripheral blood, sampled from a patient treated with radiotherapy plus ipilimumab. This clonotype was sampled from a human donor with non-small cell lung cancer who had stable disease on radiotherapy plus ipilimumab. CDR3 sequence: CASSLGQQNTEAFF. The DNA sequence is TGTGCCAGCAGCTTGGGACAGCAGAACACTGAAGCTTTCTTT.